These T cell receptor beta chains were read from a single sample in a study of human T cells and chemical hapten exposure. TCRdb passed the RACE reads through MiXCR, listing each CDR3 protein once. The data show 85,000 to 90,000 distinct CDR3 sequences, approximately 9.9% seen once. This material consisted of whole blood, taken in connection with sensitization to the hapten diphenylcyclopropenone (DPC). The receptors derive from a woman aged 40-49 years with alopecia areata. Some clones in this sample may be carry-over from other donors' samples. CDR3s include the opening cysteine and the closing phenylalanine or tryptophan.

TRBJ1-2 TRBV27 CASSSLLREPYGYTF
TRBJ2-3 TRBV6-5 CASTPPGTGSTDTQYF
TRBJ1-5 TRBV12-3/TRBV12-4 CASSPTGNQPQHF
TRBJ2-7 TRBV10-3 CAISGTTGGTRLEQYF
TRBJ2-7 TRBV12-3/TRBV12-4 CASSLRVGLARNSYEQYF
TRBJ1-1 TRBV4-2 CASSQTRGALTEAFF
TRBJ1-4 TRBV7-9 CASSSGTGGDEKLFF
TRBJ1-3 TRBV3-1 CASRLQGYSGNTIYF
TRBJ1-1 TRBV12-5 CASGLNTGANTEAFF
TRBJ2-1 TRBV14 CASSQLTSGVNEQFF
TRBJ2-7 TRBV20-1 CSAYGGSYEQYF
TRBJ2-7 TRBV25-1 CASRPTGPAEQYF
TRBJ2-7 TRBV6-6 CASSYPIGGRGEYEQYF
TRBJ2-3 TRBV11-2 CASSFSPGRATDTQYF
TRBJ2-2 TRBV20-1 CSALDTNTGELFF
TRBJ2-2 TRBV9 CASSRRGELFF
TRBJ1-5 TRBV13 CASSFGPQGSGDQPQHF
TRBJ1-1 TRBV7-2 CASSSTGVWTEAFF
TRBJ1-1 TRBV13 CASSRSRSTEAFF
TRBJ2-2 TRBV28 CASSLWQKGRNGELFF
TRBJ2-7 TRBV20-1 CSASVDRVAYEQYF
TRBJ1-1 TRBV6-2/TRBV6-3 CASREQGGTEAFF
TRBJ2-1 TRBV27 CASSFWRGLSNEQFF
TRBJ1-5 TRBV6-2/TRBV6-3 CASQGDTNQPQHF
TRBJ2-5 TRBV30 CAWSDIETQYF
TRBJ2-7 TRBV7-6 CASSSYRGRSEQYF